One and the same sample provided the 31 T cell receptor beta chains below, sequenced in a study of PD-L1 blockade in urothelial cancer (dated by TCRdb to 2017 to 2019). Libraries were made using the immunoSEQ multiplex PCR assay. In TCRdb, the immuneACCESS table is reduced to in-frame sequences with V and J assigned. These tables do not hold every clone; where another copy was compared, an unresolved V gene accounts for under half, and the others remain unexplained. For this sample there are more than 50,000 clones; around 79% appear just once. Of the sample, around 4.5% falls within the top ten clones. Sequenced here: PBMCs, sampled around atezolizumab (anti-PD-L1) treatment. The receptors here all came from a man aged 70 or older with urothelial cancer.

The CDR3, as DNA: TGTGCCAGCAGGGGCGGGACTAACACAGATACGCAGTATTTT. It translates to CASRGGTNTDTQYF. The chain uses TRBV28 and TRBJ2-3, with 7 bases identical to TRBD2. Germline V lookup: CDR1 MDHEN, CDR2 SYDVKM. J was trimmed by 2 bases and V by 6 bases; bases with no gene match: 5. This CDR3 spans 14 amino acids.

This clone was recorded once. The rearrangement links TRBV15 to TRBJ2-7, with 8 bases lining up with TRBD1. There are 17 residues in the CDR3. V lost 3 bases to trimming and J lost 3 bases; unmatched junction nucleotides: 13. Germline CDR1 and CDR2: LNHNV and YYDKDF (reference sequence). In DNA, the CDR3 is TGTGCCACCAGCAGTATGACGACAGGGGAAATCATCTACGAGCAGTACTTC. It translates to CATSSMTTGEIIYEQYF.

V and J are TRBV5-4 and TRBJ2-1; 10 bases match TRBD2. Germline lookup yields CDR1 SGHNT and CDR2 YYREEE (reference sequence). The CDR3 loop spans 15 amino acids. Trimming at V came to 4 bases and at J to 3 bases, leaving 4 bases not matched to a gene. CDR3 residues: CASSVGLADYNEQFF. DNA of the CDR3: TGTGCCAGCAGCGTTGGACTAGCGGACTACAATGAGCAGTTCTTC. Variable domain in full (rest from reference TRBV5-4 and TRBJ2-1): ETGVTQSPTHLIKTRGQQVTLRCSSQSGHNTVSWYQQALGQGPQFIFQYYREEENGRGNFPPRFSGLQFPNYSSELNVNALELDDSALYLCASSVGLADYNEQFFGPGTRLTVL.

The chain joins TRBV28 to TRBJ2-1, with D tentatively TRBD1 (7 bases). The CDR3 is made up of 15 amino acids. Deletions cut 6 bases from V and 8 bases from J, with 20 bases between. CDR1 is MDHEN, CDR2 SYDVKM, per germline. CDR3 sequence reads: CASSPLRQGGHEQFF. Written as DNA, the CDR3 is TGTGCCAGCAGCCCCCTCCGGCAGGGGGGTCATGAGCAGTTCTTC.

V and J are TRBV25-1 and TRBJ1-1; TRBD1 aligns across 7 bases. Per germline, CDR1 MGHDK and CDR2 SYGVNS. Unmatched junction bases numbered 10, after V lost 6 bases and J lost 6 bases. The CDR3 is made up of 14 amino acids. The CDR3 region is CASRQTGTTAEAFF. The CDR3 DNA reads as TGTGCCAGCAGACAGACAGGGACCACGGCTGAAGCTTTCTTT.

The V call is TRBV19, the J call TRBJ2-2; D not resolved. V dropped 7 bases and J dropped 6 bases, with 15 bases sitting between them. Germline CDR1 is LNHDA and CDR2 is SQIVND (reference sequence). There are 14 residues in the CDR3. The CDR3 spells CASTQLGSSGELFF. The CDR3 nucleotides are TGTGCCAGTACCCAGCTCGGGTCCTCCGGGGAGCTGTTTTTT.

V gene TRBV28 combines with J gene TRBJ2-7; TRBD2 matches at 7 bases. Germline lookup yields CDR1 MDHEN and CDR2 SYDVKM. This CDR3 has 14 residues. Trimming removed 5 bases from V and 3 bases from J; junction bases left unmatched: 7. Here the CDR3 reads CASSPRSGVYEQYF. The CDR3 coding sequence is TGTGCCAGCAGTCCCCGAAGCGGGGTCTACGAGCAGTACTTC.

This clone appeared once. The chain has TRBV5-1 and TRBJ1-5; D possibly corresponds to TRBD1 (6 bases). The germline CDR1 and CDR2 sequences are SGHRS and YFSETQ. CDR3 length: 15 residues. Trimming shortened V by 1 base and J by 5 bases, and 13 bases separated the two germline ends. The CDR3 spells CASSLSGAADQPQHF. CDR3 nucleotides: TGCGCCAGCAGCTTGTCAGGGGCTGCTGATCAGCCCCAGCATTTT.

V and J are TRBV30 and TRBJ1-5; D is perhaps TRBD1 (6 bases). The germline V gene encodes CDR1 GTSNPN and CDR2 SVGIG (reference sequence). Trimming left V 3 bases short and J 11 bases short, with 20 bases between. The CDR3 consists of 14 residues. The CDR3 loop is CAWSEVQGEGAQHF. CDR3 nucleotides: TGTGCCTGGAGCGAGGTGCAGGGAGAGGGGGCCCAGCATTTT.

This clone was found once. The CDR3 is CASSVTGGQPQHF. The CDR3 DNA reads as TGTGCCAGCAGCGTGACAGGGGGTCAGCCCCAGCATTTT. This chain joins TRBV5-6 and TRBJ1-5; 9 bases are shared with TRBD1. There are 13 residues in the CDR3. CDR1 SGHDT and CDR2 YYEEEE come from the germline V gene. Trimming cost V 4 bases and J 6 bases; bases outside gene matches: 2.

The rearrangement links TRBV19 to TRBJ1-2, with a tentative D call TRBD1 (6 bases). The CDR3 loop spans 15 amino acids. Trimming took 7 bases from V and 8 from J, leaving 23 bases between them. The germline V gene has CDR1 LNHDA and CDR2 SQIVND (reference sequence). The CDR3 nucleotides read TGTGCCAGTACTCCGGGGTCAGGGCAGGGGAGAGGCTACACCTTC. It specifies CASTPGSGQGRGYTF.

The rearrangement uses TRBV19 and TRBJ1-5, with D unclear. The CDR3 covers 14 residues. Germline V gene sequence: CDR1 LNHDA, CDR2 SQIVND (reference sequence). V was clipped by 3 bases and J by 6 bases, with 12 bases between them. The CDR3: CASSIPGDPQPQHF. CDR3 in DNA: TGTGCCAGTAGTATTCCGGGTGATCCTCAGCCCCAGCATTTT. The variable domain in full, with the rest retrieved from reference TRBV19 and TRBJ1-5, is DGGITQSPKYLFRKEGQNVTLSCEQNLNHDAMYWYRQDPGQGLRLIYYSQIVNDFQKGDIAEGYSVSREKKESFPLTVTSAQKNPTAFYLCASSIPGDPQPQHFGDGTRLSIL.

V and J are TRBV10-3 and TRBJ1-5; TRBD1 matches 8 bases. The germline gives CDR1 ENHRY, CDR2 SYGVKD. The CDR3 totals 15 residues. Germline trimming cut 6 bases from V and 6 bases from J; bases unmatched to any gene: 10. CDR3 bases: TGTGCCATCAGGGTCGACAGGGGTTTTAGTCAGCCCCAGCATTTT. As protein: CAIRVDRGFSQPQHF.

To note about this clone: The conserved closing phenylalanine or tryptophan is absent in this CDR3, likely reflecting a read error. This chain uses TRBV5-4 with TRBJ1-2, with a tentative D call TRBD1 (6 bases). The CDR3 loop spans 16 amino acids. Deletions cut 3 bases from V and 0 bases from J, with 15 bases between. Per the germline V gene, CDR1 is SGHNT and CDR2 is YYREEE (reference sequence). This chain's CDR3 is CASSYSSGGPNYGYTS. The CDR3 bases are TGTGCCAGCAGCTACTCCTCCGGGGGGCCTAACTATGGCTACACCTCC.

The chain joins TRBV2 to TRBJ2-1; 12 bases are shared with TRBD1. V trimming: 11 bases; J trimming: 4 bases; junction bases outside the gene matches: 6. Germline CDR1 and CDR2: SNHLY and FYNNEI. This CDR3 is 14 amino acids long. CDR3: CAARDRGRYNEQFF. The CDR3 nucleotides read TGTGCCGCTCGGGACAGGGGGCGGTACAATGAGCAGTTCTTC.

The chain has TRBV6-5 and TRBJ1-2; TRBD1 matches at 9 bases. The CDR3 sequence is 15 residues long. After removal of 4 bases from V and 7 bases from J, the junction contained 10 bases not matched to a gene. Germline values: CDR1 MNHEY, CDR2 SVGAGI. The CDR3 spells CASSSKTGGAGGYTF. CDR3 bases: TGTGCCAGCAGTTCTAAAACAGGGGGCGCGGGTGGCTACACCTTC.

This chain uses TRBV6-1 with TRBJ2-1; TRBD2 matches at 9 bases. CDR3 length: 14 amino acids. Unmatched junction bases numbered 4, after V lost 4 bases and J lost 6 bases. CDR1 and CDR2 from the germline V gene are MNHNS and SASEGT. The CDR3 loop reads CASSVGLALNEQFF. The CDR3 coding sequence is TGTGCCAGCAGTGTTGGACTAGCGCTCAATGAGCAGTTCTTC.

V gene TRBV7-9 combines with J gene TRBJ2-3; TRBD2 matches at 7 bases. With 1 base clipped from V and 2 bases from J, the junction kept 15 bases outside the gene matches. The CDR3 sequence is 19 residues long. CDR1 is SEHNR, CDR2 FQNEAQ, per germline (reference sequence). The CDR3: CASSLGPRDYPPDTDTQYF. In DNA form, the CDR3 reads TGTGCCAGCAGCTTAGGCCCCCGGGACTATCCCCCGGACACAGATACGCAGTATTTT.

The gene calls are TRBV1 and TRBJ2-7; the table's D gene call, TRBD2, was not cross checked with the DNA. TRBV1 is recorded as a pseudogene. This CDR3 spans 16 amino acids. The CDR3 sequence is CTSSQPLMTSGYEQYF. The CDR3 nucleotides read TGCACCAGCAGCCAACCCCTAATGACTAGCGGGTACGAGCAGTACTTC.

This clone was seen a few times. The chain couples TRBV7-9 to TRBJ2-3; 7 bases match TRBD1. This CDR3 contains 15 residues. J lost 1 base, V lost 5 bases, and 6 bases had no gene match. Germline CDR1 is SEHNR and CDR2 is FQNEAQ (reference sequence). For the CDR3, the DNA is TGTGCCAGCAGCCCGCGGACAGGAGGCACAGATACGCAGTATTTT. Translation: CASSPRTGGTDTQYF.

This clone was observed once. The chain couples TRBV7-3 to TRBJ2-3, with 8 bases matching TRBD2. Germline-derived CDR1 and CDR2 are SGHTA and FQGTGA. V gave up 2 bases and J gave up 6 bases; unmatched junction bases: 13. The CDR3 covers 17 residues. Here the CDR3 reads CASSLAGGLASADTQYF. DNA for the CDR3: TGTGCCAGCAGCTTAGCGGGAGGCCTAGCCTCCGCGGATACGCAGTATTTT.

The genes are TRBV12-5 and TRBJ1-5, with TRBD1 matching over 9 bases. CDR3 length: 16 amino acids. With 4 bases clipped from V and 2 bases from J, the junction kept 6 bases outside the gene matches. CDR1 and CDR2 from the germline V gene are LGHNT and FRNRAP. The CDR3 loop reads CASGSGTGWGNQPQHF. CDR3 coding DNA: TGTGCTAGTGGTTCCGGGACAGGGTGGGGCAATCAGCCCCAGCATTTT.

The gene calls are TRBV5-4 and TRBJ2-1; 13 bases agree with TRBD2. The CDR3 sequence is 18 residues long. Losses at the gene ends were 4 bases for V and 3 bases for J; bases not matched to a gene: 10. Germline lookup yields CDR1 SGHNT and CDR2 YYREEE (reference sequence). CDR3 DNA sequence: TGTGCCAGCAGCAGGGGACTAGCGGGGACCTCTAACTACAATGAGCAGTTCTTC. Protein: CASSRGLAGTSNYNEQFF.

The chain is built from TRBV21-1 and TRBJ1-5. TRBV21-1 corresponds to a pseudogene. CDR3 length equals 17 residues. The CDR3 DNA reads TGTGCCAGCAGCAAAAGGGCCGGGAAGAGGTGCAATCAGCCCCAGCATTTT. It specifies CASSKRAGKRCNQPQHF.

This clone was seen a handful of times. The chain carries TRBV6-1 and TRBJ1-5; 7 nucleotides agree with TRBD1. Germline V lookup: CDR1 MNHNS, CDR2 SASEGT. The CDR3 contains 14 residues. Trimming took 10 bases from V and 0 from J; bases not matched to a gene: 6. The CDR3 loop reads CAILQGNSNQPQHF. The CDR3 DNA sequence: TGTGCCATTTTACAGGGGAATAGCAATCAGCCCCAGCATTTT.

The CDR3, as DNA: TGCAGTGCTAGAGGCCGGGCTGAAGCTTTCTTT. This translates into CSARGRAEAFF. This sequence joins TRBV20-1 and TRBJ1-1; D not certain. The CDR3 loop spans 11 amino acids. V was shortened by 1 base and J by 6 bases, with 6 bases between the two germline ends. CDR1 is DFQATT and CDR2 is SNEGSKA in the germline V gene (reference sequence).

This clone ranks as medium-sized. The J gene is TRBJ1-4, the V gene TRBV10-3, with 7 bases lining up with TRBD1. CDR3 size: 15 residues. Germline values: CDR1 ENHRY, CDR2 SYGVKD. Trimming removed 3 bases from V and 8 bases from J; junction bases left unmatched: 9. CDR3 in amino acids: CAISDPDRMPEKLFF. The CDR3 DNA sequence: TGTGCCATCAGTGATCCGGACAGGATGCCGGAAAAACTGTTTTTT.

Here the CDR3 DNA reads TGTGCCAGCAGCGCGACAGGGCCCGGGGAGCTGTTTTTT. Translation gives CASSATGPGELFF. This chain connects TRBV5-6 to TRBJ2-2, with TRBD1 matching 7 bases. The V gene's germline CDR1 is SGHDT and CDR2 YYEEEE. CDR3 length: 13 amino acids. The trim removed 4 bases at V and 6 bases at J, leaving 3 bases unmatched.

The rearrangement joins TRBV6-6 to TRBJ1-1; 8 bases are shared with TRBD1. With 6 bases clipped from V and 6 bases from J, the junction kept 6 bases outside the gene matches. Germline-derived CDR1 and CDR2 are MNHNY and SVGAGI (reference sequence). This CDR3 region has 13 residues. The CDR3 is CASRIGQGAEAFF. As DNA, the CDR3 is TGTGCCAGCAGGATCGGACAGGGCGCTGAAGCTTTCTTT.

The chain combines TRBV14 with TRBJ2-7; D is possibly TRBD2 (5 bases). CDR1 is SGHDN and CDR2 is FVKESK in the germline V gene. The V and J ends lost 1 base and 3 bases respectively, with 7 bases between them. The CDR3 is 13 amino acids. The CDR3 region is CASSQAGGYEQYF. CDR3 nucleotide sequence: TGTGCCAGCAGCCAAGCAGGAGGCTACGAGCAGTACTTC.

The V gene is TRBV6-1, the J gene TRBJ2-7, with 10 nucleotides matching TRBD1. The CDR3 totals 12 residues. The ends lost 6 bases at V and 6 bases at J; junction bases unmatched: 2. Germline V CDR1 and CDR2: MNHNS, SASEGT. CDR3 amino acids: CASRGTGVEQYF. Written as DNA, the CDR3 is TGTGCCAGCAGGGGGACAGGGGTCGAGCAGTACTTC.